This T cell receptor beta chain was identified during a study of CD8 T cells in Susac syndrome. Reverse transcription used roughly 0.45 to 1 ug RNA and random hexamers. A single record per CDR3 protein comes from TCRdb applying MiXCR to the immunoSEQ multiplex PCR reads. This sample carries about 150,000 distinct CDR3 sequences, 95% of them seen once, and the ten largest clones take under 0.15%. The T cells that were sequenced for TCR beta were CD8+ and CD4+ cells from blood. CDR1 LNHDA and CDR2 SQIVND come from the germline V gene (reference sequence). This CDR3 comprises 14 residues. V gave up 3 bases and J gave up 2 bases, with 9 bases separating them.

What was sequenced was CD8+ T cells from PBMCs. The J gene is TRBJ2-3, the V gene TRBV19; D is ambiguous. The clonotype comes from a human donor with multiple sclerosis. This CDR3 is CASSILVSTDTQYF. CDR3 DNA: TGTGCCAGTAGTATTCTCGTCTCCACAGATACGCAGTATTTT.